Sequencing of this T cell receptor beta chain was carried out in a study of T cell changes during pregnancy in multiple sclerosis (dated by TCRdb to between 2018 and 2021). About the study as a whole: The study looked at changes in the T cell repertoire across pregnancy in women with multiple sclerosis.

The CDR3, cysteine through phenylalanine, is 15 amino acids long. Of the read, only the CDR3 DNA is kept; its 45 bases are in frame from base 1. Relative to germline, V is missing 4 bases and J is missing 3 bases, with 1 base of the junction outside any gene match. CDR1 and CDR2 are drawn from the germline V gene: SGHTA, FQGNSA. Library preparation used the immunoSEQ multiplex PCR assay. The source is immuneACCESS, and TCRdb retained only in-frame sequences with V and J called. Part of the clones is not carried over; for the studies checked, unresolved V genes explain less than half of this, and the remainder is unexplained. The sample contains 40,000 to 60,000 clones, roughly nine tenths of them found a single time. The biggest ten clones account for roughly 1.5% of the sample. Regarding this clone: Its antigen is still unknown. One base away there is no much larger clone; base qualities are not given.

The sequence came from a female donor in good health, enrolled as a control in a pregnancy study. The sequenced sample was peripheral blood, obtained in the first trimester of pregnancy. In this chain, TRBV7-2 is recombined with TRBJ2-7, and TRBD2 matches 15 of the central bases. At the DNA level, the sequence is TGTGCCAGCAGCTGGACTAGCGGGGGGGTCTACGAGCAGTACTTC. Protein translation: CASSWTSGGVYEQYF.